Given below is one T cell receptor beta chain in context. Antigen: not known. Naive CD8 cells lacked CD45RO and underwent positive selection for CCR7, leaving out terminally differentiated effector memory CD45RA+ cells. Germline V gene lookup returns CDR1 MDHEN and CDR2 SYDVKM. The CDR3 loop spans 16 amino acids. Trimming at V came to 5 bases and at J to 0 bases, leaving 5 bases not matched to a gene. The sample belongs to a study of shared clonotypes between healthy human individuals. Broader study findings: Roughly 5.3% of naive CD4 clonotypes were common to a handful of donors.

This table comes from immunoSEQ multiplex PCR, and its TCRdb copy is limited to in-frame clones, with some not included. The data show about 2.1 million clones, around 93% seen once. Sequencing input: naive CD8+ T cells from PBMCs. This chain links TRBV28 with TRBJ2-3; 10 bases map to TRBD2. The sequence derives from a young man in good health. Some clones in this sample may be carry-over from other donors' samples. The CDR3 DNA reads TGTGCCAGCAGTCGCGGACTAGCGGCAAGCACAGATACGCAGTATTTT. Protein product: CASSRGLAASTDTQYF.